Below, one TCR beta chain is given with its context. This sample is part of a study of blood T cell repertoires in COVID-19. Overall study context: PBMCs, B-cell-depleted T cells, or T cells were the source of the cDNA or gDNA that made up the material.

How the authors handled the data: For nucleated cells, counts were estimated from reference gene primer amplification. Produced via immunoSEQ multiplex PCR; TCRdb's table is partial and in-frame only. For V, J and clone size, that table is used; D and trimming come from the DNA. This table holds roughly 200,000 clones, approximately 90% found once. Losses at the gene ends were 3 bases for V and 3 bases for J; bases not matched to a gene: 1. The CDR3 has 13 residues. Germline values: CDR1 GTSNPN, CDR2 SVGIG (reference sequence). This sequence originates from a man between 60 and 75 years old who had recovered from COVID-19. The gene calls are TRBV30 and TRBJ2-5; 10 bases line up with TRBD1. The sequenced sample consisted of peripheral blood. CDR3 coding DNA: TGTGCCTGGAGCGGGACAGGGGAAGAGACCCAGTACTTC. Its protein is CAWSGTGEETQYF.